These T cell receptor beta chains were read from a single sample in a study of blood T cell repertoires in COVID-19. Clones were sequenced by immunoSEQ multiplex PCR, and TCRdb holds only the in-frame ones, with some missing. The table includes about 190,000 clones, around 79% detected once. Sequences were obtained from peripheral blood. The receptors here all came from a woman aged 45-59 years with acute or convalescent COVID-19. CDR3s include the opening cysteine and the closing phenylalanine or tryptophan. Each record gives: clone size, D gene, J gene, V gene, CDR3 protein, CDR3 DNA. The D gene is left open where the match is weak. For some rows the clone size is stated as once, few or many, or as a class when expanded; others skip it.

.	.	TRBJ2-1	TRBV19	CASSTGARGYNEQFF	TGTGCCAGTAGTACAGGAGCTAGAGGGTACAATGAGCAGTTCTTC
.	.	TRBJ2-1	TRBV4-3	CASSQDLALGNEQFF	TGCGCCAGCAGCCAAGATCTAGCGTTGGGGAATGAGCAGTTCTTC
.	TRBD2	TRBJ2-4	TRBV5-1	CASSTGTSGKNIQYF	TGCGCCAGCAGTACTGGGACTAGCGGTAAAAACATTCAGTACTTC
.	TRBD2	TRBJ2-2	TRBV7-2	CASSSRTSGNPGELFF	TGTGCCAGCAGCTCAAGGACTAGCGGGAACCCCGGGGAGCTGTTTTTT
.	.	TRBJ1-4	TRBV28	CASSLGFGMANEKLFF	TGTGCCAGCAGTTTGGGATTCGGGATGGCTAATGAAAAACTGTTTTTT
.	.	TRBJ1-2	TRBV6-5	CASSYGASNINYGYTF	TGTGCCAGCAGTTACGGAGCCAGCAATATCAACTATGGCTACACCTTC
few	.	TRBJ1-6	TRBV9	CASSVEPQNSPLHF	TGTGCCAGCAGCGTAGAGCCCCAAAATTCACCCCTCCACTTT
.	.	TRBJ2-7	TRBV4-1	CASSSPGRIYEQYF	TGCGCCAGCAGCTCCCCAGGGCGGATCTACGAGCAGTACTTC
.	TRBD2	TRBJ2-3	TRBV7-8	CASSLALAGITDTQYF	TGTGCCAGCAGCTTAGCGCTAGCGGGGATCACAGATACGCAGTATTTT
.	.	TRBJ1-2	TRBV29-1	CSVGEGNYGYTF	TGCAGCGTAGGGGAAGGGAACTATGGCTACACCTTC
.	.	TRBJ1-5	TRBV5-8	CASRSTGRGNQPQHF	TGTGCCAGCAGATCTACAGGGAGAGGCAATCAGCCCCAGCATTTT
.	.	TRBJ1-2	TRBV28	CASSLLRDNGYTF	TGTGCCAGCAGTTTATTGCGGGATAATGGCTACACCTTC
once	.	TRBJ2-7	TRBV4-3	CASSRNDRSGEQYF	TGCGCCAGCAGCCGAAACGACAGGTCGGGCGAGCAGTACTTC
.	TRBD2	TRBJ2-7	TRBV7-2	CASSYLGGASGIVSYEQYF	TGTGCCAGCAGCTACCTGGGAGGGGCTAGCGGGATAGTGTCCTACGAGCAGTACTTC
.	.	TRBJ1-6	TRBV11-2	CASSLDRGLSLHF	TGTGCCAGCAGCTTAGATCGAGGCCTGTCCCTCCACTTT
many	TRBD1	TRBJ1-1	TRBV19	CASSTGGTVRGTEAFF	TGTGCCAGTAGCACAGGGGGCACAGTGAGGGGTACTGAAGCTTTCTTT
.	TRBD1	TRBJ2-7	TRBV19	CATRQGTSSYEQYF	TGTGCCACTAGACAGGGGACAAGCTCCTACGAGCAGTACTTC
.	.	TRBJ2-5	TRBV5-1	CASSFEGVRETQYF	TGCGCCAGCAGCTTCGAGGGGGTGAGGGAGACCCAGTACTTC
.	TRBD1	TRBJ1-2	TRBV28	CASSPYRTGVLYGYTF	TGTGCCAGCAGCCCCTATAGGACAGGGGTCCTCTATGGCTACACCTTC
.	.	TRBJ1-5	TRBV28	CASSLGAGINQPQHF	TGTGCCAGCAGTTTAGGGGCAGGAATCAATCAGCCCCAGCATTTT
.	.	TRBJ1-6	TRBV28	CASSSPRGANNSPLHF	TGTGCCAGCAGTTCACCCCGGGGGGCAAATAATTCACCCCTCCACTTT
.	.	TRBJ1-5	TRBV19	CASSMQGQPQHF	TGTGCCAGTAGTATGCAGGGTCAGCCCCAGCATTTT
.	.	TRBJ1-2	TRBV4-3	CASSQGEAVYGYTF	TGCGCCAGCAGCCAAGGGGAGGCAGTCTATGGCTACACCTTC
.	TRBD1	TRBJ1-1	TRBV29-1	CSVMDRPNTEAFF	TGCAGCGTGATGGACAGGCCGAACACTGAAGCTTTCTTT
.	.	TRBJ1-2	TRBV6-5	CASSYSAGSNYGYTF	TGTGCCAGCAGTTACTCGGCGGGGTCTAACTATGGCTACACCTTC
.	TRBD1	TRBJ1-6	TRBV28	CASSPHTTGQNSPLHF	TGTGCCAGCAGTCCACACACGACAGGGCAGAATTCACCCCTCCACTTT
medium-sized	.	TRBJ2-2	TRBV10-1	CASKESNTGELFF	TGCGCCAGCAAGGAGTCGAACACCGGGGAGCTGTTTTTT
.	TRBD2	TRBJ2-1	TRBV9	CASSASGGMYNEQFF	TGTGCCAGCAGCGCCAGCGGGGGGATGTACAATGAGCAGTTCTTC
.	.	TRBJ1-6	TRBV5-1	CASSLEAGSSYNSPLHF	TGCGCCAGCAGCTTGGAGGCGGGGAGCTCCTATAATTCACCCCTCCACTTT
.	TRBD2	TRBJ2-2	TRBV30	CAWRRSGMNTGELFF	TGTGCCTGGCGTCGCAGCGGGATGAACACCGGGGAGCTGTTTTTT
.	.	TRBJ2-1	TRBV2	CASTGESIVDEQFF	TGTGCCAGCACCGGAGAATCAATCGTGGATGAGCAGTTCTTC
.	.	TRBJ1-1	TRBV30	CAWSHGGSTEAFF	TGTGCCTGGAGCCACGGGGGTTCCACTGAAGCTTTCTTT
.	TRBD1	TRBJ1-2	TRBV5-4	CASSLAQTGGLENTF	TGTGCCAGCAGCTTGGCCCAAACAGGGGGTCTGGAAAACACCTTC
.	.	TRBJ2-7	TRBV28	CASSFSRVLDEQYF	TGTGCCAGCAGTTTCTCGCGGGTACTAGACGAGCAGTACTTC
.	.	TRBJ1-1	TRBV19	CASSTRTLPNTEAFF	TGTGCCAGTAGTACTCGGACATTACCGAACACTGAAGCTTTCTTT
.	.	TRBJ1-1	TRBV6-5	CASSYVRDKNTEAFF	TGTGCCAGCAGTTACGTTAGGGACAAGAACACTGAAGCTTTCTTT
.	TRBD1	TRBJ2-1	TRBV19	CASSIGGTGVVGEQFF	TGTGCCAGTAGTATAGGAGGGACAGGAGTCGTCGGCGAGCAGTTCTTC
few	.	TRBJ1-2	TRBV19	CATATGFGGYTF	TGTGCCACCGCGACGGGTTTTGGTGGCTACACCTTC
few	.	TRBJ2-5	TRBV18	CASSPTTISQETQYF	TGTGCCAGCTCACCCACTACGATAAGCCAAGAGACCCAGTACTTC
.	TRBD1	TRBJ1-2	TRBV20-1	CSAWPDRGLAF	TGCAGTGCTTGGCCGGACAGGGGTCTTGCCTTC
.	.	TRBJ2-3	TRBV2	CASSEKATDTQYF	TGTGCCAGCAGTGAAAAAGCCACAGATACGCAGTATTTT
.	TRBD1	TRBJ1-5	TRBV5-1	CASRMTGGDNQPQHF	TGCGCCAGCAGAATGACAGGGGGGGACAATCAGCCCCAGCATTTT